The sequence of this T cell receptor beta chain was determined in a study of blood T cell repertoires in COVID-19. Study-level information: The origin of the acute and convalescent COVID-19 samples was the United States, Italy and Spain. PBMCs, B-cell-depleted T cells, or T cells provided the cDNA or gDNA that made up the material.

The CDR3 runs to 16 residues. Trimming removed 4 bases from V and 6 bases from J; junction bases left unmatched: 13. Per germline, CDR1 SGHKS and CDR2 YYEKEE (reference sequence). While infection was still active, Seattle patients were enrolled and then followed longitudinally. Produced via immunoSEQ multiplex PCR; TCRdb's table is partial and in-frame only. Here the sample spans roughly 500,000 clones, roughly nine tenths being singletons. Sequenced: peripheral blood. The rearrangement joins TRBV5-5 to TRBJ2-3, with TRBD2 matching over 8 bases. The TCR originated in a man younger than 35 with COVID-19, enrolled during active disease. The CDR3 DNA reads TGTGCCAGCAGCGGTCGCGCGGGGGGTTCTTACGATACGCAGTATTTT. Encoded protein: CASSGRAGGSYDTQYF.